Each of the 21 T cell receptor beta chains below was sequenced from the same sample in a study of Ad26.COV2.S vaccination and SARS-CoV-2 variants. Indicated treatment: some 20 received Ad26.COV2.S at low or high dose, single or two shots; roughly 5 received placebo; per-sample allocation not given. The investigators took samples on day 63 after the first vaccine or placebo injection. The method was immunoSEQ multiplex PCR; TCRdb's version includes in-frame clones alone and lacks a portion of them. This table holds about half a million clones, roughly nine tenths found once. This sample comprised peripheral blood, obtained in a trial of Ad26.COV2.S vaccine versus placebo. These receptors came from a person between 18 and 60 years old who received the Ad26.COV2.S COVID-19 vaccine or a placebo.

This sequence joins TRBV7-8 and TRBJ1-6, with 8 bases matching TRBD1. The CDR3 consists of 15 residues. Germline CDR1 is SGHVS and CDR2 is FQNEAQ. Trimming cost V 1 base and J 7 bases; bases outside gene matches: 3. The CDR3 sequence is CASSLEGQANSPLHF. The CDR3 DNA sequence: TGTGCCAGCAGCTTAGAGGGACAGGCAAATTCACCCCTCCACTTT.

The chain employs TRBV6-6 and TRBJ1-2, with D unclear. The germline gives CDR1 MNHNY, CDR2 SVGAGI (reference sequence). CDR3 length equals 14 residues. V was pared by 7 bases and J by 7 bases, with 19 bases between. CDR3 sequence reads: CASTQTREGGGYTF. DNA for the CDR3: TGTGCCAGCACCCAAACCCGAGAGGGCGGTGGCTACACCTTC.

This clone is medium-sized. The rearrangement links TRBV7-9 to TRBJ2-3; a possible D gene is TRBD1 (6 bases). V lost 5 bases and J lost 5, with 14 bases in between. The CDR3 contains 14 residues. Germline lookup yields CDR1 SEHNR and CDR2 FQNEAQ (reference sequence). The chain's CDR3 is CASSDSLDRDTQYF. The CDR3, as DNA: TGTGCCAGCAGCGACTCATTGGACAGAGATACGCAGTATTTT.

V gene TRBV13 combines with J gene TRBJ2-1; D is uncertain. The CDR3 is made up of 16 amino acids. Germline V gives CDR1 PRHDT, CDR2 FYEKMQ (reference sequence). V lost 5 bases and J lost 0, with 14 bases in between. The CDR3 region has the DNA TGTGCCAGCAGCCCTCGGCCGCCGAGCTCCTACAATGAGCAGTTCTTC. Protein product: CASSPRPPSSYNEQFF.

The chain joins TRBV27 to TRBJ2-2, with a weak D call TRBD2 (6 bases). This CDR3 region has 16 residues. V lost 7 bases, J lost 0 bases, and 15 bases lay in between. Germline CDR1 MNHEY, CDR2 SMNVEV (reference sequence). The CDR3 loop is CASTPWGVANTGELFF. In DNA form, the CDR3 reads TGTGCCAGCACTCCCTGGGGGGTCGCGAACACCGGGGAGCTGTTTTTT.

The chain has TRBV28 and TRBJ1-3; possible D gene TRBD1, 6 bases. This CDR3 region has 14 residues. Germline lookup yields CDR1 MDHEN and CDR2 SYDVKM. With 6 bases removed from V and 1 base from J, the gap between germline ends came to 10 bases. CDR3 sequence: CASSLGTSGNTIYF. Here the CDR3 DNA reads TGTGCCAGCAGCCTAGGGACATCTGGAAACACCATATATTTT.

This rearrangement joins TRBV18 to TRBJ2-3, with TRBD1 matching over 7 bases. The CDR3 consists of 15 residues. Germline CDR1 KGHSH, CDR2 LQKENI. Trimming removed 5 bases from V and 0 bases from J; junction bases left unmatched: 5. In DNA, the CDR3 is TGTGCCAGCTCATACGACAGGGATAGCACAGATACGCAGTATTTT. Translation: CASSYDRDSTDTQYF.

The V gene is TRBV5-4, the J gene TRBJ2-2, with no clear D. The CDR3 extends over 14 amino acids. V was trimmed by 4 bases and J by 6 bases, leaving 13 bases between them. CDR1 SGHNT and CDR2 YYREEE come from the germline V gene (reference sequence). In nucleotides, the CDR3 is TGTGCCAGCAGCCGACGCGACGGAGCCGGGGAGCTGTTTTTT. Translated: CASSRRDGAGELFF. The whole variable domain, filled in from reference TRBV5-4 and TRBJ2-2, reads ETGVTQSPTHLIKTRGQQVTLRCSSQSGHNTVSWYQQALGQGPQFIFQYYREEENGRGNFPPRFSGLQFPNYSSELNVNALELDDSALYLCASSRRDGAGELFFGEGSRLTVL.

This chain connects TRBV3-1 (or the pseudogene TRBV3-2) to TRBJ2-2; TRBD1 is a possible D gene (6 bases). CDR1 is LGHDT and CDR2 is YNNKEL in the germline V gene (reference sequence). The CDR3 length is 13 residues. V was shortened by 6 bases and J by 5 bases, with 10 bases between the two germline ends. The CDR3 is CASRPQGTGELFF. DNA of the CDR3: TGTGCCAGCAGACCACAGGGAACCGGGGAGCTGTTTTTT.

This clone was detected once. The rearrangement joins TRBV5-8 to TRBJ2-3, with a tentative D call TRBD2 (6 bases). The germline V gene has CDR1 SGHTS and CDR2 YDEGEE. The ends were cut back, 5 bases at V and 6 bases at J, with 19 bases in the middle. The CDR3 has 15 residues. CDR3 region: CASSPLAGKVDTQYF. DNA for the CDR3: TGTGCCAGCAGTCCCCTCGCGGGGAAGGTTGATACGCAGTATTTT.

The count of this clone is one. The CDR3 here is CASSFPPRTGGSGYTF. CDR3 in DNA: TGTGCCAGCAGCTTCCCCCCCAGGACAGGGGGTTCCGGCTACACCTTC. The chain joins TRBV11-2 to TRBJ1-2; 10 nucleotides line up with TRBD1. Losses at the gene ends were 3 bases for V and 8 bases for J; bases not matched to a gene: 12. CDR3 length: 16 amino acids. The germline gives CDR1 SGHAT, CDR2 FQNNGV.

In its sample, this clone was seen a few times. The chain carries TRBV3-1 (or the pseudogene TRBV3-2) and TRBJ2-5, with D perhaps matching TRBD2 (6 bases). Per germline, CDR1 LGHDT and CDR2 YNNKEL (reference sequence). The CDR3 is 16 amino acids. Trimming pared 2 bases from V and 0 bases from J, leaving 13 bases between. This CDR3 reads CASSQNSGVYQETQYF. In DNA form, the CDR3 reads TGTGCCAGCAGCCAAAATAGCGGAGTCTACCAAGAGACCCAGTACTTC.

This clone was detected only once. This same CDR3 is encoded by further DNA sequences in the sample. This chain uses TRBV19 with TRBJ1-1, with 8 bases lining up with TRBD1. Losses at the gene ends were 5 bases for V and 6 bases for J; bases not matched to a gene: 5. This CDR3 has 13 amino acids. Germline V gene data show CDR1 as LNHDA and CDR2 as SQIVND (reference sequence). The chain's CDR3 is CASSFQGAPEAFF. Written as DNA, the CDR3 is TGTGCCAGTAGTTTCCAGGGGGCGCCTGAAGCTTTCTTT.

This chain uses TRBV27 with TRBJ2-2; 8 bases align to TRBD1. V was pared by 5 bases and J by 0 bases, with 2 bases of the junction left unmatched. The CDR3 runs 15 residues. Germline loops: CDR1 MNHEY, CDR2 SMNVEV (reference sequence). CDR3 region: CASSPTGANTGELFF. The CDR3 coding sequence is TGTGCCAGCAGTCCGACAGGGGCGAACACCGGGGAGCTGTTTTTT.

Notes on this clone: The sample holds other DNA sequences that translate to the same CDR3. The chain carries TRBV11-2 and TRBJ2-7; perhaps TRBD1 as D (5 bases). This CDR3 is built from 12 residues. Trimming left V 1 base short and J 4 bases short, with 5 bases between. Germline V gene sequence: CDR1 SGHAT, CDR2 FQNNGV. DNA of the CDR3: TGTGCCAGCAGCTTAGCAGGGTACGAGCAGTACTTC. It specifies CASSLAGYEQYF. The whole variable domain, filled in from reference TRBV11-2 and TRBJ2-7, reads EAGVAQSPRYKIIEKRQSVAFWCNPISGHATLYWYQQILGQGPKLLIQFQNNGVVDDSQLPKDRFSAERLKGVDSTLKIQPAKLEDSAVYLCASSLAGYEQYFGPGTRLTVT.

The chain couples TRBV27 to TRBJ1-1, with 8 bases that match TRBD1. The V gene's germline CDR1 is MNHEY and CDR2 SMNVEV (reference sequence). J lost 6 bases, V lost 7 bases, and 4 bases had no gene match. The CDR3 sequence is 12 residues long. The CDR3 DNA reads as TGTGCCAGCACGGGGACAGGTCCTGAAGCTTTCTTT. Translating it yields CASTGTGPEAFF.

This chain links TRBV27 with TRBJ2-3, with D maybe TRBD2 (5 bases). V was shortened by 5 bases and J by 2 bases, with 17 bases between the two germline ends. This CDR3 is built from 16 residues. The germline gives CDR1 MNHEY, CDR2 SMNVEV (reference sequence). In DNA form, the CDR3 reads TGTGCCAGCAGTCCGAAAGACACTAGGAACACAGATACGCAGTATTTT. It codes for CASSPKDTRNTDTQYF.

The rearrangement uses TRBV2 and TRBJ1-5; D not resolved. V was clipped by 5 bases and J by 3 bases, with 17 bases between them. The CDR3 spans 16 residues. Germline V lookup: CDR1 SNHLY, CDR2 FYNNEI. CDR3 sequence: CASSLLGGEINQPQHF. For the CDR3, the DNA is TGTGCCAGCAGTCTCCTAGGCGGGGAAATCAATCAGCCCCAGCATTTT.

This clone was counted once. The V and J genes are TRBV7-9 and TRBJ1-2; no clear D gene. The CDR3 spans 12 residues. CDR1 and CDR2 (germline): SEHNR, FQNEAQ (reference sequence). Trimming pared 7 bases from V and 4 bases from J, leaving 10 bases between. The CDR3 is CASTTLIYGYTF. The CDR3 coding sequence is TGTGCCAGCACCACCTTGATCTATGGCTACACCTTC. The whole variable domain, filled in from reference TRBV7-9 and TRBJ1-2, reads DTGVSQNPRHKITKRGQNVTFRCDPISEHNRLYWYRQTLGQGPEFLTYFQNEAQLEKSRLLSDRFSAERPKGSFSTLEIQRTEQGDSAMYLCASTTLIYGYTFGSGTRLTVV.

The V call is TRBV30, the J call TRBJ1-2; possibly TRBD1 for D (5 bases). The germline V gene has CDR1 GTSNPN and CDR2 SVGIG (reference sequence). Trimming cost V 1 base and J 4 bases, with 7 bases left between them. The CDR3 runs 12 residues. The CDR3 DNA reads as TGTGCCTGGAGTGGACAGCTCTATGGCTACACCTTC. Encoded protein: CAWSGQLYGYTF.

The CDR3 sequence is CASSLDSWKLFF. CDR3 in DNA: TGTGCCAGCAGTTTGGACAGTTGGAAACTGTTTTTT. The V gene is TRBV12-3 or TRBV12-4, the J gene TRBJ1-4; tentative D call: TRBD1 (6 bases). This CDR3 region has 12 residues. The V and J ends lost 3 bases and 11 bases respectively, with 10 bases between them.